Following are 17 T cell receptor beta chains from one sample sequenced in a study of blood T cell repertoires in COVID-19. TCRdb keeps only in-frame clones here, not all; method: immunoSEQ multiplex PCR. The sample includes 150,000 to 200,000 clones, about 87% of them seen just once. Material: peripheral blood. The receptors were sampled from a woman aged 18 to 35 who had recovered from COVID-19.

This clone was counted a few times. The chain combines TRBV24-1 with TRBJ2-1, with a tentative D call TRBD2 (6 bases). Trimming pared 3 bases from V and 0 bases from J, leaving 17 bases between. The CDR3 contains 18 residues. Germline assignment: CDR1 KGHDR and CDR2 SFDVKD. CDR3 DNA sequence: TGTGCCACCAGTGATACAGCCGGGACTTACAGCTCCTACAATGAGCAGTTCTTC. Protein product: CATSDTAGTYSSYNEQFF.

This sequence joins TRBV5-1 and TRBJ2-1, with 9 positions matching TRBD2. The CDR3 covers 17 residues. Germline CDR1 and CDR2: SGHRS and YFSETQ. With 0 bases clipped from V and 4 bases from J, the junction kept 8 bases outside the gene matches. The CDR3 nucleotides read TGCGCCAGCAGCTTGGTAGCGGGAGACCCCTTTTACAATGAGCAGTTCTTC. Translating it yields CASSLVAGDPFYNEQFF.

V and J are TRBV7-3 and TRBJ2-2; 7 bases agree with TRBD2. Unmatched junction bases numbered 5, after V lost 5 bases and J lost 8 bases. Germline V gene data show CDR1 as SGHTA and CDR2 as FQGTGA. The CDR3 has 13 amino acids. The CDR3 nucleotides read TGTGCCAGCAGCCCTAGCGGTGCGGGGGAGCTGTTTTTT. The encoded protein is CASSPSGAGELFF.

V gene TRBV6-6 combines with J gene TRBJ2-1, with 9 positions matching TRBD2. CDR1 MNHNY and CDR2 SVGAGI come from the germline V gene (reference sequence). V gave up 6 bases and J gave up 0 bases; unmatched junction bases: 3. The length of the CDR3 is 15 residues. The CDR3 reads CASRASGDSYNEQFF. The CDR3, as DNA: TGTGCCAGCAGGGCTAGCGGGGACTCCTACAATGAGCAGTTCTTC.

The genes are TRBV4-1 and TRBJ1-4; D possibly corresponds to TRBD1 (5 bases). Germline CDR1 reads MGHRA; CDR2 reads YSYEKL. The V gene lost 0 bases and the J gene lost 2 bases, with 16 bases spanning the gap. The CDR3 consists of 18 residues. CDR3 amino acids: CASSQDRSGSTTNEKLFF. CDR3 in DNA: TGCGCCAGCAGCCAAGATCGGTCAGGGTCTACTACTAATGAAAAACTGTTTTTT.

CDR3 loop: CASSISLDRNEETQYF. The CDR3 DNA follows: TGTGCCAGTAGTATATCCCTTGACAGGAACGAAGAGACCCAGTACTTC. The rearrangement joins TRBV19 to TRBJ2-5; a weak D match, TRBD1 (6 bases). The CDR3 totals 16 residues. Germline-derived CDR1 and CDR2 are LNHDA and SQIVND (reference sequence). The germline V and J ends were trimmed by 2 bases and 3 bases, with 16 bases remaining between them.

The CDR3 protein is CAISGGRTDTQYF. The CDR3, as DNA: TGTGCCATCAGCGGGGGGAGGACAGATACGCAGTATTTT. The chain uses TRBV10-3 and TRBJ2-3, with 7 bases matching TRBD2. V gave up 6 bases and J gave up 3 bases; unmatched junction bases: 3. The CDR3 contains 13 residues. Germline V gene data show CDR1 as ENHRY and CDR2 as SYGVKD.

The rearrangement links TRBV4-2 to TRBJ2-2, with a weak D call TRBD2 (6 bases). This CDR3 has 16 residues. The germline V gene encodes CDR1 LGHNA and CDR2 YNFKEQ. The ends were cut back, 6 bases at V and 7 bases at J, with 21 bases in the middle. The DNA for the CDR3 is TGTGCCAGCAGTGAAGCGGGTTTTATGCGAGGCGGGGAGCTGTTTTTT. Translated, it gives CASSEAGFMRGGELFF.

The CDR3 nucleotides read TGTGCCAGTAGTATATCCGGACTAGTTGGAGAGACCCAGTACTTC. Translating it yields CASSISGLVGETQYF. This rearrangement joins TRBV19 to TRBJ2-5, with 7 bases identical to TRBD2. Germline values: CDR1 LNHDA, CDR2 SQIVND (reference sequence). Unmatched junction bases numbered 7, after V lost 2 bases and J lost 4 bases. The CDR3 has 15 amino acids.

The chain links TRBV5-6 to TRBJ2-7, with TRBD2 as a possible D gene (5 bases). From germline, CDR1 is SGHDT and CDR2 YYEEEE. V lost 0 bases and J lost 7, with 5 bases in between. This CDR3 is built from 11 residues. In DNA, the CDR3 is TGTGCCAGCAGCTTGGCGGGAGAGCAGTACGTC. Translated: CASSLAGEQYV.

Written as DNA, the CDR3 is TGTGCCAGCAGCCGTAAAAGGCGGGGGGCATGGGAGACCCAGTACTTC. It yields the protein CASSRKRRGAWETQYF. The chain joins TRBV3-1 (or the pseudogene TRBV3-2) to TRBJ2-5; 8 bases match TRBD2. With V trimmed by 4 bases and J by 5 bases, 12 bases remained unmatched. This CDR3 contains 16 residues. Germline loops: CDR1 LGHDT, CDR2 YNNKEL (reference sequence).

This chain uses TRBV5-6 with TRBJ2-3; no clear D. CDR3 length: 16 residues. Between the trimmed V and J ends, which lost 1 base and 3 bases, there was a span of 15 bases. Per germline, CDR1 SGHDT and CDR2 YYEEEE. CDR3 sequence reads: CASSLLRRRSTDTQYF. The CDR3 DNA reads as TGTGCCAGCAGCTTGTTGAGGCGGCGGTCTACAGATACGCAGTATTTT.

This chain connects TRBV7-9 to TRBJ1-2; 7 bases are shared with TRBD1. Germline V gives CDR1 SEHNR, CDR2 FQNEAQ (reference sequence). J gave up 7 bases and V 3 bases, and 5 bases lay outside the gene matches. The CDR3 runs 13 residues. CDR3 loop: CASSFTGESGYTF. In DNA, the CDR3 is TGTGCCAGCAGCTTCACAGGGGAAAGTGGCTACACCTTC.

The rearrangement uses TRBV5-1 and TRBJ1-1; perhaps TRBD1 as D (6 bases). This CDR3 spans 14 amino acids. Trimming cost V 4 bases and J 1 base, with 11 bases left between them. CDR1 SGHRS and CDR2 YFSETQ come from the germline V gene. The CDR3 here is CASSMGRGNTEAFF. The CDR3 nucleotides read TGCGCCAGCAGCATGGGCAGGGGGAACACTGAAGCTTTCTTT.

DNA of the CDR3: TGTGCCAGCAGCTCAAGACAGGGTGGGGTCTCCTACGAGCAGTACTTC. Residues: CASSSRQGGVSYEQYF. J is TRBJ2-7 and V is TRBV11-2, with 7 bases identical to TRBD1. The ends lost 4 bases at V and 0 bases at J; junction bases unmatched: 9. Germline CDR1 and CDR2: SGHAT and FQNNGV. The CDR3 runs 16 residues.

The genes are TRBV6-4 and TRBJ2-3; 8 nucleotides agree with TRBD2. Germline CDR1 reads MRHNA; CDR2 reads SNTAGT. This CDR3 contains 15 residues. Trimming removed 4 bases from V and 0 bases from J; junction bases left unmatched: 3. This CDR3 is CASSAQRESTDTQYF. Written as DNA, the CDR3 is TGTGCCAGCAGTGCCCAGCGGGAGAGCACAGATACGCAGTATTTT.

The chain couples TRBV7-9 to TRBJ2-3; 7 nucleotides agree with TRBD1. This CDR3 is 14 amino acids long. Germline V CDR1 and CDR2: SEHNR, FQNEAQ (reference sequence). V was pared by 5 bases and J by 3 bases, with 5 bases of the junction left unmatched. CDR3 sequence reads: CASSIGTDTDTQYF. CDR3 DNA: TGTGCCAGCAGCATAGGGACAGATACAGATACGCAGTATTTT.